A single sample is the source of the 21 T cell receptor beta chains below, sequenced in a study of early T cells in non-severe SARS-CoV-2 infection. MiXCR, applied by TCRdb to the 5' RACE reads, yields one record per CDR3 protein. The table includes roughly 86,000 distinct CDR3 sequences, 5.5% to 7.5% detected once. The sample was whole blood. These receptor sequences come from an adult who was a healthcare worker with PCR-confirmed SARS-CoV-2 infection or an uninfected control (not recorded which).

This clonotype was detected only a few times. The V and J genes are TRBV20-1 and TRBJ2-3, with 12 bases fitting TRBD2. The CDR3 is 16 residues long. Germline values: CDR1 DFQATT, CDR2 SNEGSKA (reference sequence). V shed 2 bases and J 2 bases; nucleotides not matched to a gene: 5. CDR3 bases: TGCAGTGCTAGACTGACTAGCGGGGGCCACACAGATACGCAGTATTTT. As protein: CSARLTSGGHTDTQYF.

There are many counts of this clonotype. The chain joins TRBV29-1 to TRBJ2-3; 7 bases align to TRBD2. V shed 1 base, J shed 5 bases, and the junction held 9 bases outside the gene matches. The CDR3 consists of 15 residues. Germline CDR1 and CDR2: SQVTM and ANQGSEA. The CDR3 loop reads CSVEVRHGGGDTQYF. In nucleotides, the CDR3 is TGCAGCGTTGAAGTTCGTCATGGGGGGGGAGATACGCAGTATTTT.

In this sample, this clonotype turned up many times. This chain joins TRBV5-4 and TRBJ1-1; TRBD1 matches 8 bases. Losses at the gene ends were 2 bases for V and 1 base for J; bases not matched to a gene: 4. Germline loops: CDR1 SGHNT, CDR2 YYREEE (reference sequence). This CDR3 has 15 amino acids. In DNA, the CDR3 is TGTGCCAGCAGCTTTGGACAGGGACGGAACACTGAAGCTTTCTTT. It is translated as CASSFGQGRNTEAFF.

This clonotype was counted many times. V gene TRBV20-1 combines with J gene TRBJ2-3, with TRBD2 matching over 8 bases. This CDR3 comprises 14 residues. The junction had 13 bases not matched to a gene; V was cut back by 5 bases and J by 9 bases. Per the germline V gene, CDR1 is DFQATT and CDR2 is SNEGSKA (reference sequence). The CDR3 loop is CSAQRGSGSETQYF. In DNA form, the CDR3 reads TGCAGTGCTCAGAGGGGCAGCGGGAGCGAAACGCAGTATTTT.

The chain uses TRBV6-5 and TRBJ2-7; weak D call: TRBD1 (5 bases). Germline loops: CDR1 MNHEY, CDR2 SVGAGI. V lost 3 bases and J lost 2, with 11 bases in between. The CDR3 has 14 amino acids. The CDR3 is CASSYQGPTYEQYF. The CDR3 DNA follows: TGTGCCAGCAGTTATCAGGGTCCAACCTACGAGCAGTACTTC.

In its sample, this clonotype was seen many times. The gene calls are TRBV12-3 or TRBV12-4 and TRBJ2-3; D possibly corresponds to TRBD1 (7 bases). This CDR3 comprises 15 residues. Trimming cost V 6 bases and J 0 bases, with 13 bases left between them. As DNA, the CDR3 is TGTGCCAGCAGGAAACAGGGGAGGAGCACAGATACGCAGTATTTT. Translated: CASRKQGRSTDTQYF.

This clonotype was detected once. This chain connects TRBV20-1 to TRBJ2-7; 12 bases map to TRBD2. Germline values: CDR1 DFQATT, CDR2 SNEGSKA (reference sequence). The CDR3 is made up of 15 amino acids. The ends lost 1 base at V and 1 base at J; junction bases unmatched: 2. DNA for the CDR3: TGCAGTGCTAGAGGACTAGCGGGGGATTCCTACGAGCAGTACTTC. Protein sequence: CSARGLAGDSYEQYF.

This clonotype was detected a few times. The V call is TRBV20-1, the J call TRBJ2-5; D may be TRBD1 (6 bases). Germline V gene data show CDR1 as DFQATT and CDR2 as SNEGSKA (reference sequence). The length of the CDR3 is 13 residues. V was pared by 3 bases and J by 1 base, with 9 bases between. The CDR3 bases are TGCAGTGCTAGCCCGGACAGCCAAGAGACCCAGTACTTC. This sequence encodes CSASPDSQETQYF.

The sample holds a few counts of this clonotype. The CDR3 region has the DNA TGTGCCAGCAGCTTAGGGTCTGAACGGGAGCAGTACTTC. Residues: CASSLGSEREQYF. V gene TRBV7-2 combines with J gene TRBJ2-7, with unresolved D. Germline CDR1 SGHTA, CDR2 FQGNSA. V lost 1 base and J 7 bases, leaving 11 bases between the germline ends. CDR3 length: 13 amino acids.

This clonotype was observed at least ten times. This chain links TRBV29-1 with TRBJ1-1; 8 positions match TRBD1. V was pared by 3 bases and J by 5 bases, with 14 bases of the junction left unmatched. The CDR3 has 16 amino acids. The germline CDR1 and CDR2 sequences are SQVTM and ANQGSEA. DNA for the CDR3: TGCAGCGTTGAGCCCCGGCCAGGGGGCTTAATGACTGAAGCTTTCTTT. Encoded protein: CSVEPRPGGLMTEAFF.

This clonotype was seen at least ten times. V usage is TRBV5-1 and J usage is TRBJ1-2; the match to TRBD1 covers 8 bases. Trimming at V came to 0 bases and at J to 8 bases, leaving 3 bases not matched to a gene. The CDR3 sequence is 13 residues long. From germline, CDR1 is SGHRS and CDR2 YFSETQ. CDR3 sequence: CASSLGTGTGYTF. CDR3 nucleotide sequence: TGCGCCAGCAGCTTGGGGACAGGGACGGGCTACACCTTC.

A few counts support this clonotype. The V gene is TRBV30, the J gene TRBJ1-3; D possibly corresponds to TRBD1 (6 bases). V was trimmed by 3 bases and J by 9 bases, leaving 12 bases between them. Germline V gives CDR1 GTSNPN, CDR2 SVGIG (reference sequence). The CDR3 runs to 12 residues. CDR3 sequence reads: CAWSTGSGTIYF. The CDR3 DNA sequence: TGTGCCTGGAGCACAGGGTCCGGCACCATATATTTT.

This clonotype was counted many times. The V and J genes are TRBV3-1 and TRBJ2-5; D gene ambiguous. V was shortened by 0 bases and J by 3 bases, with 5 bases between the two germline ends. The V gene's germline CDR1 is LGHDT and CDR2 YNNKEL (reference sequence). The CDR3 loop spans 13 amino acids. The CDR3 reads CASSQDRKETQYF. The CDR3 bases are TGTGCCAGCAGCCAAGACAGGAAAGAGACCCAGTACTTC.

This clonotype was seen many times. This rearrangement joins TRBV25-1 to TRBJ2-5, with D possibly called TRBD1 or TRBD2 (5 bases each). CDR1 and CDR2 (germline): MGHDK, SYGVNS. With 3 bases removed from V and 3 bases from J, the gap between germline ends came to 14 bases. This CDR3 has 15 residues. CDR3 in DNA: TGTGCCAGCAGTGATGGGGACGGCCGGAAAGAGACCCAGTACTTC. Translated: CASSDGDGRKETQYF.

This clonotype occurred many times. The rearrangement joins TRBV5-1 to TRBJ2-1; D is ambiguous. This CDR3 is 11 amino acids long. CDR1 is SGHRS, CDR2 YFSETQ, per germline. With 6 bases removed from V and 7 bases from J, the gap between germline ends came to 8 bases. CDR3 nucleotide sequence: TGCGCCAGCATGCTTGTGAATGAGCAGTTCTTC. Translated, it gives CASMLVNEQFF.

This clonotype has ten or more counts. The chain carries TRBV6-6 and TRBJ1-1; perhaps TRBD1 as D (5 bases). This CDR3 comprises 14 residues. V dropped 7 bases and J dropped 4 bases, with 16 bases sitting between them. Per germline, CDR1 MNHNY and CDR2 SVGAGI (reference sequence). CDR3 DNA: TGTGCCAGCACCGAGGGAGGGGCGCGCACTGAAGCTTTCTTT. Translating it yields CASTEGGARTEAFF.

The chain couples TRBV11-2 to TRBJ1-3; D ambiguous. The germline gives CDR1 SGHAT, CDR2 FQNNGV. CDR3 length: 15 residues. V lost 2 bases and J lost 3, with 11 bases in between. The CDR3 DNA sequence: TGTGCCAGCAGCTTAATAAGGGAATATGGAAACACCATATATTTT. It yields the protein CASSLIREYGNTIYF.

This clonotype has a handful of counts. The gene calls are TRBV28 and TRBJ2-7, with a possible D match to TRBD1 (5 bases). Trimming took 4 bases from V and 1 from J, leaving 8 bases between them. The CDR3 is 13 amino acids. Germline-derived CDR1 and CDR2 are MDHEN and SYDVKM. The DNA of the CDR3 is TGTGCCAGCAGTTCAGACAGATCCTACGAGCAGTACTTC. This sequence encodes CASSSDRSYEQYF. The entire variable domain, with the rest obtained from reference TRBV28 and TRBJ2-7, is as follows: DVKVTQSSRYLVKRTGEKVFLECVQDMDHENMFWYRQDPGLGLRLIYFSYDVKMKEKGDIPEGYSVSREKKERFSLILESASTNQTSMYLCASSSDRSYEQYFGPGTRLTVT.

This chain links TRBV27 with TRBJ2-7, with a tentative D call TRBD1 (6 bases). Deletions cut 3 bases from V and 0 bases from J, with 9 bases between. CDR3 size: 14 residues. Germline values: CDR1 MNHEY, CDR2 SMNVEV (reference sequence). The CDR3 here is CASSFRDNSYEQYF. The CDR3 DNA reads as TGTGCCAGCAGTTTCCGGGACAACTCCTACGAGCAGTACTTC.

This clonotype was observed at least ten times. CDR3 loop: CASSLSETQYF. DNA of the CDR3: TGTGCCAGCAGCCTTTCGGAGACCCAGTACTTC. The V call is TRBV3-1, the J call TRBJ2-5; D not certain. The V end lost 4 bases, the J end lost 5 bases, and 5 bases lay between the germline ends. This CDR3 is 11 amino acids long. CDR1 and CDR2 (germline): LGHDT, YNNKEL (reference sequence).

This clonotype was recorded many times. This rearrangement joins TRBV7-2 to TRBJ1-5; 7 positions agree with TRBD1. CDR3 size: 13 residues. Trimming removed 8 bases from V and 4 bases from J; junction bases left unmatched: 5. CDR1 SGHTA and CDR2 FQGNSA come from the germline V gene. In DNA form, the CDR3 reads TGTGCCAGCCGACAACAGGGGAATCAGCCCCAGCATTTT. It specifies CASRQQGNQPQHF.